These T cell receptor beta chains were read from a single sample in a study of cytomegalovirus exposure and HLA in healthy donors. The table came from immunoSEQ multiplex PCR; TCRdb's copy has only in-frame clones and leaves some out. This sample's clone table lists 63,000 or so clones. Sequenced material: PBMCs. These receptors were collected from a boy between 10 and 17 years old in good health and CMV-seronegative. Each CDR3 is given with its conserved first and last residue. A D gene is named only where the DNA matches it firmly. Size tells how often a clone was seen (once, few, many) or the class of an expanded clone, and some rows leave it out.

v_gene: TRBV7-3; d_gene: TRBD1; j_gene: TRBJ2-2; abundance: NA; CDR3nt: TGTGCCAGCACCATGAGACAGGGGTCCGGGGAGCTGTTTTTT; CDR3aa: CASTMRQGSGELFF
v_gene: TRBV7-8; d_gene: TRBD1; j_gene: TRBJ2-1; abundance: NA; CDR3nt: TGTGCCAGCAGTCCTGGACAGGGCTCCTACAATGAGCAGTTCTTC; CDR3aa: CASSPGQGSYNEQFF
v_gene: TRBV7-7; d_gene: NA; j_gene: TRBJ2-1; abundance: NA; CDR3nt: TGTGCCAGCAGCCCCGGTGGTAGGGGGTACAATGAGCAGTTCTTC; CDR3aa: CASSPGGRGYNEQFF
v_gene: TRBV4-3; d_gene: NA; j_gene: TRBJ2-7; abundance: NA; CDR3nt: TGCGCCAGCAGCCAGGTGGGGGCAGGGGCGATCCACGAGCAGTACTTC; CDR3aa: CASSQVGAGAIHEQYF
v_gene: TRBV30; d_gene: TRBD2; j_gene: TRBJ2-7; abundance: NA; CDR3nt: TGTGCCTGGAGGCAACTAGCGGGAGGTGGAAAGGGGTACTTC; CDR3aa: CAWRQLAGGGKGYF
v_gene: TRBV29-1; d_gene: TRBD1; j_gene: TRBJ2-2; abundance: NA; CDR3nt: TGCAGCGTCGGGGGAGGACAGGGGATTCTCGGGGAGCTGTTTTTT; CDR3aa: CSVGGGQGILGELFF
v_gene: TRBV4-1; d_gene: TRBD1; j_gene: TRBJ1-3; abundance: NA; CDR3nt: TGCGCCAGCAGCCAAGAATTACAGGGGGTTGGAAACACCATATATTTT; CDR3aa: CASSQELQGVGNTIYF
v_gene: TRBV19; d_gene: NA; j_gene: TRBJ1-5; abundance: NA; CDR3nt: TGTGCTTCTAGGGAGAGCAATCAGCCCCAGCATTTT; CDR3aa: CASRESNQPQHF
v_gene: TRBV19; d_gene: TRBD1; j_gene: TRBJ1-1; abundance: NA; CDR3nt: TGTGCCAGTAGTGGGGACAGGGGGGAAAACACTGAAGCTTTCTTT; CDR3aa: CASSGDRGENTEAFF
v_gene: TRBV5-4; d_gene: TRBD2; j_gene: TRBJ2-3; abundance: medium-sized; CDR3nt: TGTGCCAGCAGCCTTAGACTAGCGGGAGGGCCGACAGATACGCAGTATTTT; CDR3aa: CASSLRLAGGPTDTQYF
v_gene: TRBV5-4; d_gene: TRBD2; j_gene: TRBJ2-2; abundance: NA; CDR3nt: TGTGCCAGCAGCTATCTAGCGGGGGGTATCACCGGGGAGCTGTTTTTT; CDR3aa: CASSYLAGGITGELFF
v_gene: TRBV18; d_gene: NA; j_gene: TRBJ1-5; abundance: NA; CDR3nt: TGTGCCAGCTCCGACACTCGGGGGGAGAATCAGCCCCAGCATTTT; CDR3aa: CASSDTRGENQPQHF
v_gene: TRBV7-9; d_gene: TRBD2; j_gene: TRBJ2-7; abundance: NA; CDR3nt: TGTGCCAGCAGTAGCGGGGGCTCCTACGAGCAGTACTTC; CDR3aa: CASSSGGSYEQYF
v_gene: TRBV19; d_gene: TRBD1; j_gene: TRBJ1-5; abundance: NA; CDR3nt: TGTGCCAGTAGCGACCCGGGACAGTACAATCAGCCCCAGCATTTT; CDR3aa: CASSDPGQYNQPQHF
v_gene: TRBV11-2; d_gene: TRBD1; j_gene: TRBJ2-5; abundance: NA; CDR3nt: TGTGCCAGCAGCTTCCCCGGACAGGGTCGTGAGACCCAGTACTTC; CDR3aa: CASSFPGQGRETQYF
v_gene: TRBV27; d_gene: NA; j_gene: TRBJ1-1; abundance: NA; CDR3nt: TGTGCCAGCAGTTTGAGTTTGACAGCACTTGAGAACACTGAAGCTTTCTTT; CDR3aa: CASSLSLTALENTEAFF
v_gene: TRBV29-1; d_gene: NA; j_gene: TRBJ1-1; abundance: NA; CDR3nt: TGCAGCGTGGGGAGCCCCTATGCCACTGAAGCTTTCTTT; CDR3aa: CSVGSPYATEAFF
v_gene: TRBV18; d_gene: TRBD1; j_gene: TRBJ2-5; abundance: NA; CDR3nt: TGTGCCAGCTCACCGCCGAGGGGGCAGGGGCAAGAGACCCAGTACTTC; CDR3aa: CASSPPRGQGQETQYF
v_gene: TRBV19; d_gene: TRBD2; j_gene: TRBJ2-1; abundance: NA; CDR3nt: TGTGCCAGTAGTTTCAGGTTAGCGGGGGCCTTAAACAATGAGCAGTTCTTC; CDR3aa: CASSFRLAGALNNEQFF
v_gene: TRBV19; d_gene: TRBD1; j_gene: TRBJ1-2; abundance: NA; CDR3nt: TGTGCCAGTAGCCCATCGGACAGGGCCTATGGCTACACCTTC; CDR3aa: CASSPSDRAYGYTF
v_gene: TRBV27; d_gene: TRBD1; j_gene: TRBJ1-3; abundance: NA; CDR3nt: TGTGCCAGCAGTTTGACAGGGCACTCTGGAAACACCATATATTTT; CDR3aa: CASSLTGHSGNTIYF
v_gene: TRBV7-6; d_gene: TRBD1; j_gene: TRBJ1-1; abundance: NA; CDR3nt: TGTGCCAGCAGCTTACGGGCTTCAGGGGGGATAGAAGCTTTCTTT; CDR3aa: CASSLRASGGIEAFF
v_gene: TRBV19; d_gene: NA; j_gene: TRBJ1-2; abundance: NA; CDR3nt: TGTGCCAGTAGTATAGACGGCTATGGCTACACCTTC; CDR3aa: CASSIDGYGYTF
v_gene: TRBV29-1; d_gene: NA; j_gene: TRBJ2-7; abundance: NA; CDR3nt: TGCAGCGCACTTGACAGAATCACCTACGAGCAGTACTTC; CDR3aa: CSALDRITYEQYF
v_gene: TRBV29-1; d_gene: TRBD1; j_gene: TRBJ1-2; abundance: NA; CDR3nt: TGCAGCGTTGAATCTTTGCAGGGGGTTTCTGGGTACACCTTC; CDR3aa: CSVESLQGVSGYTF
v_gene: TRBV5-6; d_gene: NA; j_gene: TRBJ2-5; abundance: NA; CDR3nt: TGTGCCAGCAGCTTGGGGCTTGGCGGCGGGGAAGAGACCCAGTACTTC; CDR3aa: CASSLGLGGGEETQYF
v_gene: TRBV2; d_gene: NA; j_gene: TRBJ1-5; abundance: NA; CDR3nt: TGTGCCAGCAGTGTCCGGGGGGACTACCAGCCCCAGCATTTT; CDR3aa: CASSVRGDYQPQHF
v_gene: TRBV5-4; d_gene: TRBD1; j_gene: TRBJ2-7; abundance: NA; CDR3nt: TGTGCCAGCAGCTTATGGGACAGGGTCTACGAGCAGTACTTC; CDR3aa: CASSLWDRVYEQYF
v_gene: TRBV19; d_gene: NA; j_gene: TRBJ1-1; abundance: medium-sized; CDR3nt: TGTGCCAGTAGATCATCAGGGGAGGAAGCTTTCTTT; CDR3aa: CASRSSGEEAFF
v_gene: TRBV7-6; d_gene: NA; j_gene: TRBJ2-6; abundance: NA; CDR3nt: TGTGCCAGCAGCTTAGTGCTTTCTAACTCTGGGGCCAACGTCCTGACTTTC; CDR3aa: CASSLVLSNSGANVLTF
v_gene: TRBV7-2; d_gene: NA; j_gene: TRBJ1-2; abundance: NA; CDR3nt: TGTGCCAGCAGCTTAATAGAAAACTATGGCTACACCTTC; CDR3aa: CASSLIENYGYTF
v_gene: TRBV4-1; d_gene: TRBD2; j_gene: TRBJ2-7; abundance: NA; CDR3nt: TGCGCCAGCAGCCAAGGCCTAGCGGGGGGCTACGAGCAGTACTTC; CDR3aa: CASSQGLAGGYEQYF
v_gene: TRBV5-1; d_gene: NA; j_gene: TRBJ2-3; abundance: NA; CDR3nt: TGCGCCAGCATGAGACAGGCTAGCACAGATACGCAGTATTTT; CDR3aa: CASMRQASTDTQYF
v_gene: TRBV11-2; d_gene: NA; j_gene: TRBJ2-7; abundance: NA; CDR3nt: TGTGCCAGCAGCTCGGACAGTATATCCTACGAGCAGTACTTC; CDR3aa: CASSSDSISYEQYF
v_gene: TRBV7-2; d_gene: NA; j_gene: TRBJ1-2; abundance: NA; CDR3nt: TGTGCCAGCAGCTGGAAGGGGCCAGGGAACTATGGCTACACCTTC; CDR3aa: CASSWKGPGNYGYTF
v_gene: TRBV5-8; d_gene: TRBD1; j_gene: TRBJ1-5; abundance: NA; CDR3nt: TGTGCCAGCAGCTTGTCCGGACAGGGAGCCCAGCCCCAGCATTTT; CDR3aa: CASSLSGQGAQPQHF
v_gene: TRBV6-6; d_gene: NA; j_gene: TRBJ1-5; abundance: NA; CDR3nt: TGTGCCAGCAGTTACTCGAAGGGGGGGAGGAATCAGCCCCAGCATTTT; CDR3aa: CASSYSKGGRNQPQHF
v_gene: TRBV5-1; d_gene: TRBD1; j_gene: TRBJ2-7; abundance: NA; CDR3nt: TGCGCCAGCAGCTTTGGGACAGGGGATTACGAGCAGTACTTC; CDR3aa: CASSFGTGDYEQYF
v_gene: TRBV4-1; d_gene: TRBD2; j_gene: TRBJ2-5; abundance: NA; CDR3nt: TGCGCCAGCAGCTTGACTAGCGGGGAACAAGAGACCCAGTACTTC; CDR3aa: CASSLTSGEQETQYF